A selection of T cell receptor beta chains follows, all from one sample in a study of primary melanoma T cells and metastatic recurrence. Sequenced by immunoSEQ multiplex PCR; TCRdb stores in-frame clones only, minus some. This sample has under 200 clones, with 55% to 75% found just once. The sample comprised melanoma tumor tissue. Every receptor here comes from a human donor with melanoma. The CDR3 runs from the conserved cysteine through the conserved F or W. A D gene is named only where the DNA matches it firmly.

D gene | CDR3 length | J gene | V gene | CDR3 DNA | CDR3 protein
- | 14 | TRBJ1-1 | TRBV11-3 | TGTGCCAGCAGCTTGGCAGTCATGAACACTGAAGCTTTCTTT | CASSLAVMNTEAFF
TRBD1 | 14 | TRBJ2-1 | TRBV19 | TGTGCCAGTGCCGGGACAGGGGCTCGGAATGAGCAGTTCTTC | CASAGTGARNEQFF
- | 14 | TRBJ2-1 | TRBV5-1 | TGCGCCAGCAGCTCCGACCGGACCGGGGGCAAGCAGTTCTTC | CASSSDRTGGKQFF
- | 17 | TRBJ1-5 | TRBV10-3 | TGTGCCATCAGTGAGCACCAGGGCGACTCTAGCAATCAGCCCCAGCATTTT | CAISEHQGDSSNQPQHF
- | 12 | TRBJ2-7 | TRBV29-1 | TGCAGCGTTGGAGGGGAGAGGTACGAGCAGTACTTC | CSVGGERYEQYF
- | 12 | TRBJ1-5 | TRBV28 | TGTGCCAGCAGCCCTAGCAATCAGCCCCAGCATTTT | CASSPSNQPQHF
TRBD1 | 14 | TRBJ2-4 | TRBV6-7 | TGTGCCAGCAGGAACGGACAGGGGACAAACATTCAGTACTTC | CASRNGQGTNIQYF
- | 14 | TRBJ2-7 | TRBV6-8 | TGTGCCAGCAGTTTTAGGACAGTAGCCTACGAGCAGTACTTC | CASSFRTVAYEQYF
- | 13 | TRBJ1-1 | TRBV18 | TGTGCCAGCTCACCAAACCGGAACACTGAAGCTTTCTTT | CASSPNRNTEAFF
- | 15 | TRBJ1-1 | TRBV11-1 | TGTGCCAGCAGCTCCCGGCGGGCAGGGGACACTGAAGCTTTCTTT | CASSSRRAGDTEAFF
TRBD1 | 17 | TRBJ2-2 | TRBV19 | TGTGCCAGTCGATTCACAGGGGGCGCGGTGCGGGCCGGGGAGCTGTTTTTT | CASRFTGGAVRAGELFF
- | 12 | TRBJ2-3 | TRBV18 | TGTGCCAGCTCACCGGGGACAGATACGCAGTATTTT | CASSPGTDTQYF
- | 16 | TRBJ1-2 | TRBV18 | TGTGCCAGCTCACCTCGGGCCTCAACTATTAACTATGGCTACACCTTC | CASSPRASTINYGYTF
TRBD2 | 16 | TRBJ2-1 | TRBV6-8 | TGTGCCAGCAGTCGACTACTAGCGGGGACCTACAATGAGCAGTTCTTC | CASSRLLAGTYNEQFF
- | 12 | TRBJ2-2 | TRBV29-1 | TGCAGCGTTGCCCCTTGGGCCGGGGAGCTGTTTTTT | CSVAPWAGELFF
- | 13 | TRBJ1-5 | TRBV7-1 | TGTGCCAGCAGCTTAGAGAGGGGTCAGCCCCAGCATTTT | CASSLERGQPQHF